These 27 T cell receptor beta chains originate from one sample sequenced in a study of blood T cell repertoires in COVID-19. This table comes from immunoSEQ multiplex PCR, and its TCRdb copy is limited to in-frame clones, with some not included. This sample has around 65,000 clones; 82% occur once, and the top ten carry roughly 13%. Material for sequencing was peripheral blood. These receptors all come from a human donor in a cohort sampled during active COVID-19.

This clone occurred once. The gene calls are TRBV18 and TRBJ1-2; the D gene is possibly TRBD1 (5 bases). The CDR3 is 14 residues long. Trimming stripped 1 base from V and 8 bases from J, with 14 bases between. CDR1 and CDR2 (germline): KGHSH, LQKENI. CDR3 region: CASSPQGQIGGYTF. In DNA form, the CDR3 reads TGTGCCAGCTCACCACAGGGGCAGATTGGGGGCTACACCTTC.

V gene TRBV6-6 combines with J gene TRBJ1-3; D is unclear. With 9 bases removed from V and 0 bases from J, the gap between germline ends came to 24 bases. CDR3 size: 18 residues. Germline CDR1 is MNHNY and CDR2 is SVGAGI (reference sequence). The CDR3 sequence is CASSRGLSKSPSGNTIYF. The CDR3 DNA sequence: TGTGCCAGTAGCCGAGGTCTATCGAAGTCCCCCTCTGGAAACACCATATATTTT.

This clone appeared a few times. The chain carries TRBV5-1 and TRBJ2-3; a possible D gene is TRBD2 (5 bases). This CDR3 comprises 13 residues. The V gene's germline CDR1 is SGHRS and CDR2 YFSETQ. V lost 4 bases and J lost 2, with 8 bases in between. For the CDR3, the DNA is TGCGCCAGCAGCGGAGGTTACACAGATACGCAGTATTTT. Its translation is CASSGGYTDTQYF.

The CDR3, as DNA: TGCAGCGCTCAGACTAGCGGGCAAGAGACCCAGTACTTC. The encoded protein is CSAQTSGQETQYF. The chain uses TRBV29-1 and TRBJ2-5, with 10 nucleotides matching TRBD2. Trimming took 7 bases from V and 2 from J; bases not matched to a gene: 4. CDR1 SQVTM and CDR2 ANQGSEA come from the germline V gene. The CDR3 extends over 13 amino acids.

This clone was observed many times. The CDR3 DNA reads as TGTGCCTGGATTCCCAAGACAGATTCACCCCTCCACTTT. It codes for CAWIPKTDSPLHF. The chain recombines TRBV30 with TRBJ1-6; D may be TRBD1 (5 bases). Germline V gene data show CDR1 as GTSNPN and CDR2 as SVGIG (reference sequence). V lost 4 bases and J 8 bases, leaving 12 bases between the germline ends. The CDR3 extends over 13 amino acids.

The gene calls are TRBV5-1 and TRBJ2-1; no definite D call. The CDR3 runs 13 residues. The V and J ends lost 2 bases and 4 bases respectively, with 7 bases between them. Germline V gives CDR1 SGHRS, CDR2 YFSETQ. CDR3 DNA sequence: TGCGCCAGCAGCTTCTCACAGTACAATGAGCAGTTCTTC. As protein: CASSFSQYNEQFF.

This chain links TRBV5-1 with TRBJ2-2; D perhaps matches TRBD2 (6 bases). CDR1 SGHRS and CDR2 YFSETQ come from the germline V gene. The V end lost 4 bases, the J end lost 3 bases, and 16 bases lay between the germline ends. There are 16 residues in the CDR3. CDR3 protein: CASSPRWGGDTGELFF. CDR3 DNA: TGCGCCAGCAGCCCGCGCTGGGGCGGGGACACCGGGGAGCTGTTTTTT. Full variable domain (outside the CDR3, taken from reference TRBV5-1 and TRBJ2-2): KAGVTQTPRYLIKTRGQQVTLSCSPISGHRSVSWYQQTPGQGLQFLFEYFSETQRNKGNFPGRFSGRQFSNSRSEMNVSTLELGDSALYLCASSPRWGGDTGELFFGEGSRLTVL.

The CDR3 bases are TGTGCCAGCAGTCGAACTGACAGGACCACAGATACGCAGTATTTT. Residues: CASSRTDRTTDTQYF. The rearrangement uses TRBV11-2 and TRBJ2-3, with D maybe TRBD1 (6 bases). The CDR3 is made up of 15 amino acids. With 6 bases removed from V and 2 bases from J, the gap between germline ends came to 15 bases. Looked up from germline, CDR1 is SGHAT and CDR2 is FQNNGV.

The V gene is TRBV27, the J gene TRBJ2-4; D is unclear. With 2 bases removed from V and 5 bases from J, the gap between germline ends came to 7 bases. This CDR3 contains 13 residues. CDR1 and CDR2 (germline): MNHEY, SMNVEV (reference sequence). CDR3 in amino acids: CASSLDNENIQYF. CDR3 nucleotide sequence: TGTGCCAGCAGTTTAGACAACGAAAACATTCAGTACTTC.

This chain connects TRBV3-1 (or the pseudogene TRBV3-2) to TRBJ1-2; D ambiguous. V was clipped by 1 base and J by 10 bases, with 10 bases between them. The CDR3 is 12 amino acids. Germline values: CDR1 LGHDT, CDR2 YNNKEL (reference sequence). The CDR3 region is CASSQAVSSYTF. In DNA, the CDR3 is TGTGCCAGCAGCCAAGCGGTGTCATCCTACACCTTC.

V gene TRBV2 combines with J gene TRBJ1-6; TRBD1 aligns across 7 bases. The CDR3 extends over 17 amino acids. J was trimmed by 0 bases and V by 6 bases; bases with no gene match: 8. Germline V gene lookup returns CDR1 SNHLY and CDR2 FYNNEI. As DNA, the CDR3 is TGTGCCAGCAGACAGATCCAGGGGGGCTCCTATAATTCACCCCTCCACTTT. Its translation is CASRQIQGGSYNSPLHF. Supplemented by reference TRBV2 and TRBJ1-6, the full variable domain reads EPEVTQTPSHQVTQMGQEVILRCVPISNHLYFYWYRQILGQKVEFLVSFYNNEISEKSEIFDDQFSVERPDGSNFTLKIRSTKLEDSAMYFCASRQIQGGSYNSPLHFGNGTRLTVT.

This chain links TRBV6-4 with TRBJ1-1; D call uncertain. Germline loops: CDR1 MRHNA, CDR2 SNTAGT. The CDR3 loop spans 13 amino acids. Trimming shortened V by 2 bases and J by 11 bases, and 15 bases separated the two germline ends. The CDR3 loop is CASSDVRLQRAFF. As DNA, the CDR3 is TGTGCCAGCAGTGACGTCAGGCTTCAGCGGGCTTTCTTT.

The rearrangement links TRBV6-2 or TRBV6-3 to TRBJ2-1, with D perhaps TRBD1 (5 bases). CDR1 is MNHEY, CDR2 SVGEGT, per germline. The V end lost 4 bases, the J end lost 0 bases, and 16 bases lay between the germline ends. The CDR3 spans 17 residues. This CDR3 is CASSSQIGQSSYNEQFF. For the CDR3, the DNA is TGTGCCAGCAGTTCCCAGATCGGACAAAGCTCCTACAATGAGCAGTTCTTC.

This chain connects TRBV9 to TRBJ2-5; 9 nucleotides line up with TRBD2. Trimming removed 0 bases from V and 2 bases from J; junction bases left unmatched: 5. CDR3 length: 16 amino acids. Germline lookup yields CDR1 SGDLS and CDR2 YYNGEE. The CDR3 here is CASSVVASGGQETQYF. CDR3 nucleotides: TGTGCCAGCAGCGTAGTGGCGAGCGGGGGGCAAGAGACCCAGTACTTC.

This chain links TRBV4-1 with TRBJ2-1; possibly TRBD1 for D (5 bases). The CDR3 contains 12 residues. The V end was cut by 0 bases, the J end by 15 bases, with 12 bases between. The germline V gene has CDR1 MGHRA and CDR2 YSYEKL. For the CDR3, the DNA is TGCGCCAGCAGCCAAGATCGCCAGGGCCGGTTCTTC. Its translation is CASSQDRQGRFF.

This clone was detected many times. This sequence joins TRBV5-4 and TRBJ1-4, with D possibly being TRBD1 (5 bases). The length of the CDR3 is 14 residues. V was trimmed by 2 bases and J by 8 bases, leaving 13 bases between them. The germline gives CDR1 SGHNT, CDR2 YYREEE (reference sequence). CDR3 in DNA: TGTGCCAGCAGCTTCGACGGGTCAGGGGAAAAACTGTTTTTT. Protein sequence: CASSFDGSGEKLFF.

This clone was detected once. The chain joins TRBV6-5 to TRBJ2-7, with 10 positions matching TRBD1. Germline CDR1 and CDR2: MNHEY and SVGAGI. There are 15 residues in the CDR3. V gave up 6 bases and J gave up 0 bases; unmatched junction bases: 5. The CDR3 here is CASRTGTGASYEQYV. The CDR3 coding sequence is TGTGCCAGCAGAACCGGGACAGGGGCCTCCTACGAGCAGTACGTC.

This clone is a singleton in its sample. This chain links TRBV7-4 with TRBJ2-7, with 15 bases lining up with TRBD2. The ends lost 4 bases at V and 3 bases at J; junction bases unmatched: 7. CDR1 and CDR2 from the germline V gene are SGHVT and SQSDAQ. The CDR3 totals 17 residues. This chain's CDR3 is CASSSRTSGGEHYEQYV. In DNA, the CDR3 is TGTGCCAGCAGCTCCAGGACTAGCGGGGGGGAACACTACGAGCAGTACGTC.

The J gene is TRBJ2-3, the V gene TRBV19; perhaps TRBD2 as D (5 bases). The germline V and J ends were trimmed by 3 bases and 2 bases, with 9 bases remaining between them. CDR3 length equals 14 residues. Per germline, CDR1 LNHDA and CDR2 SQIVND (reference sequence). CDR3 sequence: CASSMRVYTDTQYF. The CDR3 DNA sequence: TGTGCCAGTAGTATGAGGGTCTACACAGATACGCAGTATTTT.

This clone was seen more than once but under ten times. The chain carries TRBV10-2 and TRBJ1-6; D remains ambiguous. Germline CDR1 is WSHSY and CDR2 is SAAADI. Trimming pared 9 bases from V and 2 bases from J, leaving 17 bases between. The CDR3 extends over 16 amino acids. This chain's CDR3 is CASSSGAVAYNSPLHF. The CDR3 DNA reads TGCGCCAGTTCCTCGGGTGCCGTCGCCTATAATTCACCCCTCCACTTT.

The chain couples TRBV24-1 to TRBJ2-1, with D perhaps TRBD1 (6 bases). Trimming pared 5 bases from V and 2 bases from J, leaving 12 bases between. This CDR3 has 15 amino acids. From germline, CDR1 is KGHDR and CDR2 SFDVKD. The CDR3 loop reads CATSVGQSPYNEQFF. Here the CDR3 DNA reads TGTGCCACCAGTGTAGGACAGAGCCCCTACAATGAGCAGTTCTTC.

This clone has only one observation. The chain combines TRBV5-1 with TRBJ1-6; TRBD1 agrees at 8 bases. Germline V gene sequence: CDR1 SGHRS, CDR2 YFSETQ. J was trimmed by 8 bases and V by 1 base; bases with no gene match: 8. The CDR3 extends over 16 amino acids. CDR3 amino acids: CASSLRFDRGDSPLHF. For the CDR3, the DNA is TGCGCCAGCAGCTTGAGGTTTGACAGGGGAGATTCACCCCTCCACTTT.

This chain joins TRBV2 and TRBJ1-6; D gene uncertain. Looked up from germline, CDR1 is SNHLY and CDR2 is FYNNEI. The CDR3 totals 13 residues. V was cut by 4 bases and J by 5 bases, with 6 bases left in between. The CDR3 DNA reads as TGTGCCAGCAGTGTCGAGAATAATTCACCCCTCCACTTT. Its translation: CASSVENNSPLHF.

CDR3 sequence (DNA): TGTGCCAGCAGCTATGACCCGGACGGGAGGCTGATAGGCTACACCTTC. Its translation: CASSYDPDGRLIGYTF. This rearrangement joins TRBV5-5 to TRBJ1-2; no firm D call. Deletions cut 3 bases from V and 8 bases from J, with 23 bases between. Germline loops: CDR1 SGHKS, CDR2 YYEKEE (reference sequence). CDR3 size: 16 residues.

This clone appeared once. The V and J genes are TRBV12-3 or TRBV12-4 and TRBJ1-2; D is uncertain. V lost 6 bases to trimming and J lost 8 bases, with 16 bases between them. This CDR3 is 13 amino acids long. DNA for the CDR3: TGTGCCAGCAGCCGAACCGGTCCGCGCGGCTACACCTTC. It specifies CASSRTGPRGYTF.

A few counts support this clone. The chain is built from TRBV7-9 and TRBJ1-5; the D is unclear. Germline V gene lookup returns CDR1 SEHNR and CDR2 FQNEAQ (reference sequence). V was cut by 4 bases and J by 2 bases, with 15 bases left in between. The CDR3 has 16 amino acids. CDR3 nucleotide sequence: TGTGCCAGCAGCTCACCGCGGACTGTCGGCAATCAGCCCCAGCATTTT. This sequence encodes CASSSPRTVGNQPQHF.

CDR3 protein: CANKPSGAEAFF. In DNA, the CDR3 is TGCGCCAACAAGCCTTCCGGGGCTGAAGCTTTCTTT. The chain carries TRBV5-1 and TRBJ1-1; no clear D. The V end was cut by 9 bases, the J end by 6 bases, with 15 bases between. The CDR3 contains 12 residues. The germline V gene has CDR1 SGHRS and CDR2 YFSETQ. Using reference TRBV5-1 and TRBJ1-1 for the parts outside the CDR3, the full variable domain is KAGVTQTPRYLIKTRGQQVTLSCSPISGHRSVSWYQQTPGQGLQFLFEYFSETQRNKGNFPGRFSGRQFSNSRSEMNVSTLELGDSALYLCANKPSGAEAFFGQGTRLTVV.